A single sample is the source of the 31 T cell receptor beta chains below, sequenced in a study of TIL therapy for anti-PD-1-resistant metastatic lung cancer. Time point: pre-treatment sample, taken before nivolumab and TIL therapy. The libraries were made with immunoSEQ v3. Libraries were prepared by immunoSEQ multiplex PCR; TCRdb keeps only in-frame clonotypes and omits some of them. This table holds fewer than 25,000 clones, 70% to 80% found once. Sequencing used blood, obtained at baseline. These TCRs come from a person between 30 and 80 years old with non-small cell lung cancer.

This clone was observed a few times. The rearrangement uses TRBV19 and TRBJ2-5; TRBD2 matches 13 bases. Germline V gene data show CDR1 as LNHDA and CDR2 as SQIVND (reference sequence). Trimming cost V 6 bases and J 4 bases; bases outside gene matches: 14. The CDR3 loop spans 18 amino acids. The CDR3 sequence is CASRNTRGLAGPRETQYF. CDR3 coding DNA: TGTGCCAGTAGAAACACAAGGGGACTAGCGGGGCCCAGAGAGACCCAGTACTTC.

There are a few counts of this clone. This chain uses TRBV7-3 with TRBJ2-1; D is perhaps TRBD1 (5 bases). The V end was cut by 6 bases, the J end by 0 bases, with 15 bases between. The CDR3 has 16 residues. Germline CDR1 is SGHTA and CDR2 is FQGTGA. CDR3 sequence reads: CASSGQGPSSYNEQFF. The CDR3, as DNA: TGTGCCAGCAGTGGGCAGGGTCCAAGCTCCTACAATGAGCAGTTCTTC.

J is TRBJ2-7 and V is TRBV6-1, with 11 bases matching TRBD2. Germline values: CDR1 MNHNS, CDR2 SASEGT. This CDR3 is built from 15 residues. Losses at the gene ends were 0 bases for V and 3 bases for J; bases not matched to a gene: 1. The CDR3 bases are TGTGCCAGCAGTGAAGCTACTAGCGGGAGCTACGAGCAGTACTTC. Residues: CASSEATSGSYEQYF.

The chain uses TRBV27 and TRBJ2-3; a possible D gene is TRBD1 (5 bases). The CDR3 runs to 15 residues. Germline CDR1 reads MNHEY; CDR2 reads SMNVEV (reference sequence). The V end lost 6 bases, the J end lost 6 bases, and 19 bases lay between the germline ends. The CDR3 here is CASRPQTAFTDTQYF. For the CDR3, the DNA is TGTGCCAGCAGACCGCAGACAGCCTTCACGGATACGCAGTATTTT.

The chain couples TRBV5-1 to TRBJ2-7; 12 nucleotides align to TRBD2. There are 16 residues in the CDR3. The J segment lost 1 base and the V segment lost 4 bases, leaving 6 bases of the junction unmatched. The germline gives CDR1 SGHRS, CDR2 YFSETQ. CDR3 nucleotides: TGCGCCAGCAGCCGGACTAGCGGGACCTTATCCTACGAGCAGTACTTC. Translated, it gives CASSRTSGTLSYEQYF.

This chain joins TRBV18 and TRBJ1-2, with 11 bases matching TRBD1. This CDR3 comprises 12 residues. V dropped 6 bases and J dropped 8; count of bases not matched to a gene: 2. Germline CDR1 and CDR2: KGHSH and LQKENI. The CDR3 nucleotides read TGTGCCAGCTCGGACAGGGGGCGCGGCTACACCTTC. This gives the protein CASSDRGRGYTF.

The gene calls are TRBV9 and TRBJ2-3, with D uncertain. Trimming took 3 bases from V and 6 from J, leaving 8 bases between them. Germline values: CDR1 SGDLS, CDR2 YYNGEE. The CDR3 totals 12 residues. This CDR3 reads CASSESWDTQYF. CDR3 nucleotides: TGTGCCAGCAGCGAATCTTGGGATACGCAGTATTTT.

CDR3 loop: CATSQGWAYEQYV. The CDR3 nucleotides are TGTGCCACCAGCCAAGGCTGGGCCTACGAGCAGTACGTC. The chain is built from TRBV15 and TRBJ2-7; D is ambiguous. In germline, CDR1 is LNHNV, CDR2 YYDKDF (reference sequence). The CDR3 loop spans 13 amino acids. V was shortened by 5 bases and J by 2 bases, with 10 bases between the two germline ends.

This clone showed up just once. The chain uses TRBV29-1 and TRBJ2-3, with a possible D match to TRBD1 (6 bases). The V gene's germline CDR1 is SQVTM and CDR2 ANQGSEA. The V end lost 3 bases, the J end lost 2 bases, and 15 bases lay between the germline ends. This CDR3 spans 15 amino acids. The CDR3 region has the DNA TGCAGCGTTGAGGGGCAGGGGATGAACACAGATACGCAGTATTTT. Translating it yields CSVEGQGMNTDTQYF.

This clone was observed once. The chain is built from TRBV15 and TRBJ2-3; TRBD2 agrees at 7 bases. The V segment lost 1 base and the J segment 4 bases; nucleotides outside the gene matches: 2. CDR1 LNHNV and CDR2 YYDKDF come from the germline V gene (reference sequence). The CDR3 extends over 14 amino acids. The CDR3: CATSRGTSADTQYF. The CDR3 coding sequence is TGTGCCACCAGCAGAGGTACTAGCGCAGATACGCAGTATTTT.

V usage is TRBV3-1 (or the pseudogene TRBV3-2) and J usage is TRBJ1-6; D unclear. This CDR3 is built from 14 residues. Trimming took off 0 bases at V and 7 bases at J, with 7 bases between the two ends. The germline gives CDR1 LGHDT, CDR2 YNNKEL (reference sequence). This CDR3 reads CASSQDHGNSPLHF. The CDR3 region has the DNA TGTGCCAGCAGCCAAGATCACGGGAATTCACCCCTCCACTTT.

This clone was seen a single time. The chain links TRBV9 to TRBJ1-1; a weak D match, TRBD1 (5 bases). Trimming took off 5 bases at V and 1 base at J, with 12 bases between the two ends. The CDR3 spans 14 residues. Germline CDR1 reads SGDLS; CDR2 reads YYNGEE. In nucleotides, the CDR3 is TGTGCCAGCAGTGAACAGGTCTCGAACACTGAAGCTTTCTTT. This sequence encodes CASSEQVSNTEAFF. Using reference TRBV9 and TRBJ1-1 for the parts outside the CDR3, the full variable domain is DSGVTQTPKHLITATGQRVTLRCSPRSGDLSVYWYQQSLDQGLQFLIQYYNGEERAKGNILERFSAQQFPDLHSELNLSSLELGDSALYFCASSEQVSNTEAFFGQGTRLTVV.

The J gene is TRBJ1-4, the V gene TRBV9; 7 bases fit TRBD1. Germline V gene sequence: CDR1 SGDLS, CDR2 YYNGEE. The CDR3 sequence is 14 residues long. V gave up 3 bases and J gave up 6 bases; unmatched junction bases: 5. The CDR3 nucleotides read TGTGCCAGCAGCGACCGACAGGGTGATGAAAAACTGTTTTTT. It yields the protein CASSDRQGDEKLFF.

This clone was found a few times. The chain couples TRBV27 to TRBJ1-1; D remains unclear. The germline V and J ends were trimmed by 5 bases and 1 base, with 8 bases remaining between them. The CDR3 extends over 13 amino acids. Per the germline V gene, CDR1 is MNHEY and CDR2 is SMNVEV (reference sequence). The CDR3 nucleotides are TGTGCCAGCAGTCTCGGACGGAACACTGAAGCTTTCTTT. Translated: CASSLGRNTEAFF.

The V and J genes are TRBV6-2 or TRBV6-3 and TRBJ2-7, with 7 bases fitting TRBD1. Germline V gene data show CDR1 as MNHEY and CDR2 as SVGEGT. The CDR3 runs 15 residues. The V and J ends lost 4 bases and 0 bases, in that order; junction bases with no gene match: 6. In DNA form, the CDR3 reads TGTGCCAGCAGTTGGGACAGCGCCAGCTCCTACGAGCAGTACGTC. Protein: CASSWDSASSYEQYV.

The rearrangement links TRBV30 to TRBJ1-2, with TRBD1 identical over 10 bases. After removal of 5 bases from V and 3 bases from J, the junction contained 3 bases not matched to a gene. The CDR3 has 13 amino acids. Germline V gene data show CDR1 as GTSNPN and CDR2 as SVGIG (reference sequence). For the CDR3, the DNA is TGTGCCTGGCAGGACAGGGGGGACTATGGCTACACCTTC. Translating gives CAWQDRGDYGYTF. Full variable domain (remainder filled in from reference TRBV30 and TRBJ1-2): SQTIHQWPATLVQPVGSPLSLECTVEGTSNPNLYWYRQAAGRGLQLLFYSVGIGQISSEVPQNLSASRPQDRQFILSSKKLLLSDSGFYLCAWQDRGDYGYTFGSGTRLTVV.

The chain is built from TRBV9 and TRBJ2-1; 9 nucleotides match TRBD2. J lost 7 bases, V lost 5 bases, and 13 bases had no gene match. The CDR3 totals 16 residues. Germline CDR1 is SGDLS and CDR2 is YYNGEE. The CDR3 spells CASRRGREGLLNEQFF. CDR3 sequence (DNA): TGTGCCAGCAGGAGGGGGCGGGAGGGCCTTCTAAATGAGCAGTTCTTC.

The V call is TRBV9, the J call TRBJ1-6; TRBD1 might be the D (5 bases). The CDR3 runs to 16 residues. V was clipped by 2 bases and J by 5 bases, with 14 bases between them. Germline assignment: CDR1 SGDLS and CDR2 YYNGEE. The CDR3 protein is CASSVRGGGNNSPLHF. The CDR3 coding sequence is TGTGCCAGCAGCGTCCGGGGCGGCGGAAATAATTCACCCCTCCACTTT.

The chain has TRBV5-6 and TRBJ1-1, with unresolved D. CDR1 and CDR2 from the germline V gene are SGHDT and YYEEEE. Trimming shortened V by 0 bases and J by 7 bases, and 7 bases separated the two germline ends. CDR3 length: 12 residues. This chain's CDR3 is CASSLGRREAFF. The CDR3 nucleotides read TGTGCCAGCAGCTTGGGCAGACGTGAAGCTTTCTTT.

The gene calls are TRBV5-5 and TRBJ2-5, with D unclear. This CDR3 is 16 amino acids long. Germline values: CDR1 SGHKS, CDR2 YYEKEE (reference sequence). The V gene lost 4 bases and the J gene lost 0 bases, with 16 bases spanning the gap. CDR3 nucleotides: TGTGCCAGCAGCCCAGGCGGCATCACTTACCAAGAGACCCAGTACTTC. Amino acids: CASSPGGITYQETQYF.

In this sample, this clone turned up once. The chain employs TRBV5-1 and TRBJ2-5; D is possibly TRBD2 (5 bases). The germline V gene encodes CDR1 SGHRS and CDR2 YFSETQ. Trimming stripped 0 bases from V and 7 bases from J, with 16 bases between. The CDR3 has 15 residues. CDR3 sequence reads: CASSLGLTSTVTQYF. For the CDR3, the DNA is TGCGCCAGCAGCTTGGGATTAACTAGTACTGTGACCCAGTACTTC.

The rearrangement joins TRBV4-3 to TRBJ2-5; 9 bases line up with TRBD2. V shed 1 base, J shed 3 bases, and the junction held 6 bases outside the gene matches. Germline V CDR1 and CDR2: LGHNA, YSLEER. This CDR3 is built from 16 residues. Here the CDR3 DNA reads TGCGCCAGCAGCCAAGCCGTAAGCGGGGGGAAAGAGACCCAGTACTTC. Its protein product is CASSQAVSGGKETQYF.

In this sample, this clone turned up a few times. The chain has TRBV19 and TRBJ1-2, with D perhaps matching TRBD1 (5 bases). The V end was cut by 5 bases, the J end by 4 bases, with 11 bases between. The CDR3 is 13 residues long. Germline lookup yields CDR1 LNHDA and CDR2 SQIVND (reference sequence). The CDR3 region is CASSRQRGYGYTF. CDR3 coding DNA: TGTGCCAGTAGTCGACAGAGGGGCTATGGCTACACCTTC.

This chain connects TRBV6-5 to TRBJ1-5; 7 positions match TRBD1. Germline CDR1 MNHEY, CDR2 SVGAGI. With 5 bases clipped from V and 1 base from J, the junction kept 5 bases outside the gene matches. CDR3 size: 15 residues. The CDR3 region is CASSPWGQSNQPQHF. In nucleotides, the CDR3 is TGTGCCAGCAGTCCCTGGGGACAGAGCAATCAGCCCCAGCATTTT.

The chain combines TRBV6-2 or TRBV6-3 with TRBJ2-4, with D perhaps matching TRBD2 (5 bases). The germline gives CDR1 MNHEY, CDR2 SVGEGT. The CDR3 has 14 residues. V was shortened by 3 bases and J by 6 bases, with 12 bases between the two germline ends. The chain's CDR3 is CASSYELEGNIQYF. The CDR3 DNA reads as TGTGCCAGCAGTTATGAACTAGAAGGAAACATTCAGTACTTC.

Written as DNA, the CDR3 is TGCGCCAGTATACCGGGACTAGCGGCCGGGGAGCTGTTTTTT. It translates to CASIPGLAAGELFF. The chain couples TRBV5-1 to TRBJ2-2, with 11 nucleotides matching TRBD2. The V and J ends lost 8 bases and 6 bases, in that order; junction bases with no gene match: 6. Looked up from germline, CDR1 is SGHRS and CDR2 is YFSETQ. This CDR3 is 14 amino acids long.

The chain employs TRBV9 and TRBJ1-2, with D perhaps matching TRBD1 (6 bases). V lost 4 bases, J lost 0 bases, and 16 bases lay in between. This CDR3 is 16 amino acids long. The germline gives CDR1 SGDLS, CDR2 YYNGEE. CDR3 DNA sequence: TGTGCCAGCAGCTTGCGGGGGCGAAGAGCTAACTATGGCTACACCTTC. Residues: CASSLRGRRANYGYTF.

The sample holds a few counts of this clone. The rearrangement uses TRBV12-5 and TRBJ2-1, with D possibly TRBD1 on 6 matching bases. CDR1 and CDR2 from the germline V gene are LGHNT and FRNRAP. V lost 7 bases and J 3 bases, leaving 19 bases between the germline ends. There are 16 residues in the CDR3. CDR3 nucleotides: TGTGCTAGTGCCCCAAGGACAGCGCTCCTCTACAATGAGCAGTTCTTC. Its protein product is CASAPRTALLYNEQFF.

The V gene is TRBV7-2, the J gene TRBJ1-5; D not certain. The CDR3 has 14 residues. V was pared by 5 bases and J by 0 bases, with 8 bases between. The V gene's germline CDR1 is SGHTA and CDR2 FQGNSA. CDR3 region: CASSVYYSNQPQHF. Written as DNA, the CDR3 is TGTGCCAGCAGCGTATATTATAGCAATCAGCCCCAGCATTTT.

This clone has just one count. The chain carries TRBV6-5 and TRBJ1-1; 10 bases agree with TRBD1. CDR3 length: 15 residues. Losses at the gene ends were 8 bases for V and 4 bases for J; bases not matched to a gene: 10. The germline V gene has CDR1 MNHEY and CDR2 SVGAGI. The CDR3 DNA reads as TGTGCCAGCGGATGGCGGGACAGGGGTATCACTGAAGCTTTCTTT. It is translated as CASGWRDRGITEAFF.

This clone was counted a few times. DNA for the CDR3: TGTGCCAGTAGTTCCCGGGATAGCGGGATGGGAGAGACCCAGTACTTC. Encoded protein: CASSSRDSGMGETQYF. The chain couples TRBV19 to TRBJ2-5; 8 nucleotides match TRBD2. Germline CDR1 LNHDA, CDR2 SQIVND (reference sequence). The CDR3 runs to 16 residues. Trimming took 5 bases from V and 4 from J; bases not matched to a gene: 12.